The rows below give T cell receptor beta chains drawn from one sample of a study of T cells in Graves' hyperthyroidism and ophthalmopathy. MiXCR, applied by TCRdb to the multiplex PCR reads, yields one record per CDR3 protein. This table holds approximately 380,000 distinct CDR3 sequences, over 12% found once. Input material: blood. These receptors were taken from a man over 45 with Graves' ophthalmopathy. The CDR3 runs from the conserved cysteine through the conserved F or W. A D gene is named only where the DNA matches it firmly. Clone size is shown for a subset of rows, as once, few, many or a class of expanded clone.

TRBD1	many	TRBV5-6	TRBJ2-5	CASSLLGRGQETQYF	TGTGCCAGCAGCTTGCTAGGCAGGGGGCAGGAGACCCAGTACTTC
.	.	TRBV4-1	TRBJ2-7	CASSGNAYEQYF	TGCGCCAGCAGTGGAAACGCCTACGAGCAGTACTTC
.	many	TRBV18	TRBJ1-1	CASSSLDGEAFF	TGTGCCAGCTCATCCCTTGACGGAGAAGCTTTCTTT
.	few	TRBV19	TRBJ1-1	CASSPHTAMNTEAFF	TGTGCCAGTAGTCCTCACACAGCAATGAACACTGAAGCTTTCTTT
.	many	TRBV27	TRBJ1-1	CASSRQPAGNTEAFF	TGTGCCAGCAGTCGCCAACCCGCCGGGAACACTGAAGCTTTCTTT
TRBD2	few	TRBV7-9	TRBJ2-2	CASSSERTSGNTGELFF	TGTGCCAGCAGCTCCGAGCGGACTAGCGGGAACACCGGGGAGCTGTTTTTT
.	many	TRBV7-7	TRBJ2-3	CASSLAQTDTQYF	TGTGCTAGCAGCTTAGCCCAAACAGATACGCAGTATTTT
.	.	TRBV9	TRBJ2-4	CASSVGGGAKNIQYF	TGTGCCAGCAGCGTAGGTGGAGGAGCCAAAAACATTCAGTACTTC
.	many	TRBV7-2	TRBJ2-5	CASSLLGRAETQYF	TGTGCCAGCAGCTTATTAGGTCGAGCGGAGACCCAGTACTTC
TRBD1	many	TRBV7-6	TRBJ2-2	CASSLGSGGNTGELFF	TGTGCCAGCAGCTTAGGGTCAGGGGGCAACACCGGGGAGCTGTTTTTT
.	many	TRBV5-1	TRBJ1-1	CASSSGGTVNTEAFF	TGCGCCAGCAGCAGCGGGGGGACGGTGAACACTGAAGCTTTCTTT
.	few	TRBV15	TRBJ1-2	CATSRDYLSYGYTF	TGTGCCACCAGCAGAGATTATTTGAGTTATGGCTACACCTTC
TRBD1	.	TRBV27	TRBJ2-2	CASSRQGPNTGELFF	TGTGCCAGCAGTAGACAGGGCCCGAACACCGGGGAGCTGTTTTTT
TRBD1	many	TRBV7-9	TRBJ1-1	CASSSHFGTGHTEAFF	TGTGCCAGCAGCTCGCACTTCGGGACAGGCCACACTGAAGCTTTCTTT
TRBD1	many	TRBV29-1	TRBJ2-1	CSVEGRGRVYNEQFF	TGCAGCGTTGAAGGTAGGGGGCGCGTCTACAATGAGCAGTTCTTC
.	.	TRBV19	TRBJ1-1	CASTKPLTGATEAFF	TGTGCCAGTACCAAACCTCTCACCGGGGCCACTGAAGCTTTCTTT
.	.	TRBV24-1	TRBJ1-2	CATSDFRQGAGYTF	TGTGCCACCAGTGATTTCCGCCAAGGTGCTGGCTACACCTTC
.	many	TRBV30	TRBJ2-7	CAWSRMPYEQYF	TGTGCCTGGTCTCGAATGCCCTACGAGCAGTACTTC
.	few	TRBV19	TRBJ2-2	CASSMTTGELFF	TGTGCCAGTAGTATGACCACCGGGGAGCTGTTTTTT
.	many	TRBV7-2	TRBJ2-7	CASSLESGLSYEQYF	TGTGCCAGCAGCTTAGAATCGGGACTGAGCTACGAGCAGTACTTC
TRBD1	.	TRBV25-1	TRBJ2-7	CAGQGDYEQYF	TGTGCCGGACAGGGGGACTACGAGCAGTACTTC
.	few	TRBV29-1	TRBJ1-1	CSGVGGRETEAFF	TGCAGCGGTGTCGGGGGGCGAGAGACTGAAGCTTTCTTT
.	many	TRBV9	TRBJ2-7	CASSVEGFGEQYF	TGTGCCAGCAGCGTAGAGGGATTTGGCGAGCAGTACTTC
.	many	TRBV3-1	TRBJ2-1	CASSQAVGRVRNEQFF	TGTGCCAGCAGCCAAGCGGTGGGCAGGGTAAGGAATGAGCAGTTCTTC
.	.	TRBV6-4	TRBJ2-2	CASSDASYQREFNTGELFF	TGTGCCAGCAGTGACGCCAGCTACCAGCGAGAATTTAACACCGGGGAGCTGTTTTTT
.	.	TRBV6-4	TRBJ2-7	CASSDGGSGTSYEQYF	TGTGCCAGCAGTGACGGGGGTAGCGGAACTTCCTACGAGCAGTACTTC
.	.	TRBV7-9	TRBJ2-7	CASSFQTYEQYF	TGTGCCAGCAGTTTTCAGACGTACGAGCAGTACTTC
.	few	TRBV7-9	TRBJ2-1	CASSFEEVEFF	TGTGCCAGCAGCTTCGAGGAAGTTGAGTTCTTC
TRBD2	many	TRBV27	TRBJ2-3	CASSFEGGVADTQYF	TGTGCCAGCAGTTTCGAGGGAGGGGTTGCAGATACGCAGTATTTT
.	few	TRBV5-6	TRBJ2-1	CASSSSTYNEQFF	TGTGCCAGCAGTTCGAGCACCTACAATGAGCAGTTCTTC
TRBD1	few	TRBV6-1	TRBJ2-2	CASSPRQGANTGELFF	TGTGCCAGCAGCCCTCGACAGGGAGCGAACACCGGGGAGCTGTTTTTT
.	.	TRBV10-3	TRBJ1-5	CAISESGADQPQHF	TGTGCCATCAGTGAGTCGGGGGCGGATCAGCCCCAGCATTTT